This T cell receptor (beta chain) was captured by sequencing in a study of T-cell memory formation after mild COVID-19. As for the study in general: TCR clusters were largely donor specific. Study outcomes and limitations: Researchers found some responding clones in pre-infection memory, a sign that cross-reactive memory joined. The authors did not confirm SARS-CoV-2 specificity of second-wave clones peaking day 37. The study found balanced CD4/CD8 in clones contracting day 15 to 85 and a CD4+ lean in later expanders.

This clonotype was observed at least ten times. Its antigen remains unknown. There are 15 residues in the CDR3. V lost 5 bases and J lost 1; bases outside the gene matches: 5. TCRdb called the 5' RACE reads again in MiXCR, with one record for every CDR3 protein. This sample has 200,000 to 250,000 distinct CDR3 sequences, with about 10% found just once. The receptor comes from a man in his late teens or twenties who had mild COVID-19 (a few samples of this study predate the infection). Cell type and time point are not known. The chain recombines TRBV12-3 or TRBV12-4 with TRBJ2-1, with TRBD1 matching over 7 bases. The sample was PBMCs or a T cell subset sorted from them (not recorded which). The CDR3 DNA reads TGTGCCAGCAGTACTAGGGGACAGTCCTACAATGAGCAGTTCTTC. Amino acid sequence: CASSTRGQSYNEQFF.